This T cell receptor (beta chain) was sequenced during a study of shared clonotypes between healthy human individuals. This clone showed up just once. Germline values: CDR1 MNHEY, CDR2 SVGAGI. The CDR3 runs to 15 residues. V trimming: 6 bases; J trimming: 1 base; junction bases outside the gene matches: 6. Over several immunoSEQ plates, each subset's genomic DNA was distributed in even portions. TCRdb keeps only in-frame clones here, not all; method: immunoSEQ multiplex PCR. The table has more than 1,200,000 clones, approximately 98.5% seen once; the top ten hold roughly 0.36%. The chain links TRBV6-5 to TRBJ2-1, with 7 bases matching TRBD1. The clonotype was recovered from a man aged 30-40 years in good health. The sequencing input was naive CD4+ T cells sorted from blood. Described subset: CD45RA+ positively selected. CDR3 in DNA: TGTGCCAGCAGCAAGACAGGGTTTTCCTACAATGAGCAGTTCTTC. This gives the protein CASSKTGFSYNEQFF.